These 29 T cell receptor beta chains came from one sample sequenced in a study of cytomegalovirus exposure and HLA in healthy donors. The method was immunoSEQ multiplex PCR; TCRdb's version includes in-frame clones alone and lacks a portion of them. The sample records some 340,000 clones, around 87% being singletons. The sample consisted of PBMCs. These receptors were collected from a woman aged 30 to 39 in good health and CMV-seropositive.

This clone was counted only a few times. The chain employs TRBV5-5 and TRBJ1-2; D ambiguous. Trimming shortened V by 4 bases and J by 0 bases, and 10 bases separated the two germline ends. Germline CDR1 is SGHKS and CDR2 is YYEKEE (reference sequence). CDR3 length: 14 amino acids. CDR3 region: CASSLTETNYGYTF. CDR3 DNA: TGTGCCAGCAGCCTAACAGAAACTAACTATGGCTACACCTTC.

This clone was counted a few times. The chain couples TRBV30 to TRBJ2-2; 7 bases map to TRBD2. CDR1 and CDR2 from the germline V gene are GTSNPN and SVGIG (reference sequence). The junction had 6 bases not matched to a gene; V was cut back by 8 bases and J by 6 bases. This CDR3 is 12 amino acids long. The CDR3 sequence is CARRGVPGELFF. The CDR3 nucleotides read TGTGCCCGACGGGGGGTTCCCGGGGAGCTGTTTTTT.

The V call is TRBV30, the J call TRBJ2-7; D possibly corresponds to TRBD1 (6 bases). This CDR3 region has 14 residues. Trimming shortened V by 5 bases and J by 3 bases, and 17 bases separated the two germline ends. Looked up from germline, CDR1 is GTSNPN and CDR2 is SVGIG (reference sequence). CDR3 protein: CAWSGSQGNYEQYF. The CDR3 DNA reads TGTGCCTGGTCCGGGTCACAGGGTAACTACGAGCAGTACTTC. Together with reference TRBV30 and TRBJ2-7, the CDR3 gives the full variable domain: SQTIHQWPATLVQPVGSPLSLECTVEGTSNPNLYWYRQAAGRGLQLLFYSVGIGQISSEVPQNLSASRPQDRQFILSSKKLLLSDSGFYLCAWSGSQGNYEQYFGPGTRLTVT.

V gene TRBV10-2 combines with J gene TRBJ2-1; possible D gene TRBD1, 5 bases. CDR1 WSHSY and CDR2 SAAADI come from the germline V gene. CDR3 length: 12 residues. V was clipped by 6 bases and J by 8 bases, with 11 bases between them. This chain's CDR3 is CASRYKGDEQFF. CDR3 bases: TGCGCCAGCAGATATAAAGGGGATGAGCAGTTCTTC.

The rearrangement joins TRBV7-9 to TRBJ1-1, with D possibly being TRBD1 (6 bases). V lost 3 bases to trimming and J lost 8 bases, with 16 bases between them. This CDR3 region has 14 residues. Looked up from germline, CDR1 is SEHNR and CDR2 is FQNEAQ (reference sequence). The CDR3 DNA reads TGTGCCAGCAGCTTTAAGGGGGACGAAGCGGAAGCTTTCTTT. This gives the protein CASSFKGDEAEAFF. Using reference TRBV7-9 and TRBJ1-1 for the parts outside the CDR3, the full variable domain is DTGVSQNPRHKITKRGQNVTFRCDPISEHNRLYWYRQTLGQGPEFLTYFQNEAQLEKSRLLSDRFSAERPKGSFSTLEIQRTEQGDSAMYLCASSFKGDEAEAFFGQGTRLTVV.

This clone has only a few counts. The J gene is TRBJ2-5, the V gene TRBV9; 7 bases are a match to TRBD1. The CDR3 extends over 14 amino acids. Germline CDR1 and CDR2: SGDLS and YYNGEE. V was clipped by 6 bases and J by 1 base; unmatched bases: 6. CDR3 sequence: CASNPGGFQETQYF. The DNA of the CDR3 is TGTGCCAGCAACCCAGGGGGTTTCCAAGAGACCCAGTACTTC.

The chain recombines TRBV29-1 with TRBJ2-6; 9 nucleotides agree with TRBD1. The V segment lost 5 bases and the J segment 1 base; nucleotides outside the gene matches: 9. The CDR3 length is 17 residues. Germline V lookup: CDR1 SQVTM, CDR2 ANQGSEA. CDR3 residues: CSVSAGTGTSGANVLTF. DNA for the CDR3: TGCAGCGTTTCAGCCGGGACAGGGACTTCTGGGGCCAACGTCCTGACTTTC.

The rearrangement links TRBV4-1 to TRBJ1-1; TRBD1 is a possible D gene (5 bases). V was cut by 1 base and J by 4 bases, with 16 bases left in between. The CDR3 contains 16 residues. Germline CDR1 MGHRA, CDR2 YSYEKL. This CDR3 is CASSQALGDLVTEAFF. As DNA, the CDR3 is TGCGCCAGCAGCCAAGCCTTGGGGGATTTAGTCACTGAAGCTTTCTTT.

This chain joins TRBV18 and TRBJ1-2; D unresolved. Per the germline V gene, CDR1 is KGHSH and CDR2 is LQKENI. The CDR3 length is 14 residues. V was pared by 3 bases and J by 8 bases, with 16 bases between. This CDR3 is CASSPLTSRGGYTF. In nucleotides, the CDR3 is TGTGCCAGCTCACCCCTGACTTCTAGAGGAGGCTACACCTTC.

The chain recombines TRBV6-5 with TRBJ1-1; D gene unclear. Germline CDR1 is MNHEY and CDR2 is SVGAGI. Trimming pared 6 bases from V and 1 base from J, leaving 9 bases between. This CDR3 comprises 13 residues. CDR3 in amino acids: CASSRAGNTEAFF. The CDR3 DNA sequence: TGTGCCAGCAGCCGGGCAGGGAACACTGAAGCTTTCTTT.

The chain links TRBV7-2 to TRBJ2-7; 9 nucleotides align to TRBD2. The ends lost 5 bases at V and 6 bases at J; junction bases unmatched: 8. The germline gives CDR1 SGHTA, CDR2 FQGNSA. The CDR3 covers 14 residues. In DNA, the CDR3 is TGTGCCAGCAGCCCGGGACTAGCTTCCGTCGAGCAGTACTTC. Translated, it gives CASSPGLASVEQYF. Together with reference TRBV7-2 and TRBJ2-7, the CDR3 gives the full variable domain: GAGVSQSPSNKVTEKGKDVELRCDPISGHTALYWYRQSLGQGLEFLIYFQGNSAPDKSGLPSDRFSAERTGGSVSTLTIQRTQQEDSAVYLCASSPGLASVEQYFGPGTRLTVT.

The chain carries TRBV5-1 and TRBJ1-2, with 8 bases fitting TRBD1. With V trimmed by 4 bases and J by 7 bases, 6 bases remained unmatched. Germline CDR1 and CDR2: SGHRS and YFSETQ. CDR3 length: 13 residues. The CDR3 is CASSETGGFGYTF. CDR3 DNA sequence: TGCGCCAGCAGCGAAACAGGGGGTTTTGGCTACACCTTC.

The chain employs TRBV4-1 and TRBJ2-1; TRBD2 might be the D (7 bases). Germline values: CDR1 MGHRA, CDR2 YSYEKL. The V end lost 0 bases, the J end lost 5 bases, and 23 bases lay between the germline ends. There are 19 residues in the CDR3. The CDR3 region is CASSQEAGSRGGANNEQFF. CDR3 in DNA: TGCGCCAGCAGCCAAGAAGCGGGAAGTAGAGGGGGAGCGAACAATGAGCAGTTCTTC.

The J gene is TRBJ2-5, the V gene TRBV5-1; 7 bases fit TRBD1. This CDR3 contains 16 residues. Germline V gene data show CDR1 as SGHRS and CDR2 as YFSETQ. V trimming: 0 bases; J trimming: 5 bases; junction bases outside the gene matches: 10. The CDR3 is CASSLEGQPPRETQYF. The CDR3 DNA follows: TGCGCCAGCAGCTTGGAGGGACAGCCTCCTCGGGAGACCCAGTACTTC.

The chain combines TRBV5-6 with TRBJ1-1; 7 bases are shared with TRBD1. J lost 0 bases, V lost 3 bases, and 8 bases had no gene match. Per the germline V gene, CDR1 is SGHDT and CDR2 is YYEEEE. The CDR3 loop spans 16 amino acids. The CDR3 nucleotides read TGTGCCAGCAGCTCAACAGGGGAGGGATTGAACACTGAAGCTTTCTTT. It encodes CASSSTGEGLNTEAFF.

The CDR3 region is CASSQESGVVTPNTEAFF. DNA of the CDR3: TGCGCCAGCAGCCAAGAATCGGGGGTGGTCACCCCCAACACTGAAGCTTTCTTT. The rearrangement joins TRBV4-1 to TRBJ1-1, with D tentatively TRBD1 (5 bases). The CDR3 runs 18 residues. The germline CDR1 and CDR2 sequences are MGHRA and YSYEKL. V gave up 0 bases and J gave up 2 bases, with 19 bases separating them.

V gene TRBV6-1 combines with J gene TRBJ1-4; the D gene is possibly TRBD1 (5 bases). Germline CDR1 reads MNHNS; CDR2 reads SASEGT. V was shortened by 2 bases and J by 7 bases, with 17 bases between the two germline ends. CDR3 length: 16 amino acids. CDR3 coding DNA: TGTGCCAGCAGTGAATTCGTCAGGGAGGGTAGTGAAAAACTGTTTTTT. Translation gives CASSEFVREGSEKLFF.

V is TRBV9 and J is TRBJ2-3, with 15 nucleotides matching TRBD2. Germline V gene lookup returns CDR1 SGDLS and CDR2 YYNGEE. V lost 4 bases and J lost 6; bases outside the gene matches: 9. CDR3 size: 17 residues. CDR3 DNA sequence: TGTGCCAGCAGCCCCGCCGGGACTAGCGGGAGGAGGGATACGCAGTATTTT. This encodes CASSPAGTSGRRDTQYF.

This clone was seen a handful of times. The sample carries other DNA sequences with the same CDR3. The chain uses TRBV27 and TRBJ2-7; 9 positions agree with TRBD2. Germline V gene sequence: CDR1 MNHEY, CDR2 SMNVEV (reference sequence). The CDR3 covers 14 residues. V shed 2 bases and J 6 bases; nucleotides not matched to a gene: 5. The CDR3 reads CASSLAGGLGEQYF. As DNA, the CDR3 is TGTGCCAGCAGTTTAGCGGGAGGGCTAGGCGAGCAGTACTTC.

The chain has TRBV5-1 and TRBJ2-2; 9 nucleotides agree with TRBD1. Germline trimming cut 0 bases from V and 2 bases from J; bases unmatched to any gene: 8. Germline V gene sequence: CDR1 SGHRS, CDR2 YFSETQ. The CDR3 contains 18 residues. CDR3: CASSLGDRAALNTGELFF. In nucleotides, the CDR3 is TGCGCCAGCAGCTTGGGGGACAGGGCGGCCTTAAACACCGGGGAGCTGTTTTTT.

V usage is TRBV7-9 and J usage is TRBJ1-5; 10 positions agree with TRBD1. Trimming cost V 5 bases and J 6 bases; bases outside gene matches: 7. The CDR3 has 15 amino acids. The V gene's germline CDR1 is SEHNR and CDR2 FQNEAQ (reference sequence). The CDR3 DNA reads as TGTGCCAGCAGCGGCGGGACAGGGGTGATTCAGCCCCAGCATTTT. As protein: CASSGGTGVIQPQHF.

V is TRBV6-5 and J is TRBJ1-4; D remains unclear. From germline, CDR1 is MNHEY and CDR2 SVGAGI. V dropped 0 bases and J dropped 5 bases, with 7 bases sitting between them. The CDR3 spans 14 residues. The CDR3 protein is CASSYSAQNEKLFF. In DNA form, the CDR3 reads TGTGCCAGCAGTTACTCTGCCCAAAATGAAAAACTGTTTTTT.

The chain joins TRBV27 to TRBJ1-2, with D hard to call. Germline V CDR1 and CDR2: MNHEY, SMNVEV (reference sequence). Deletions cut 3 bases from V and 2 bases from J, with 7 bases between. The CDR3 consists of 13 residues. The CDR3 region is CASSFALNYGYTF. The CDR3 nucleotides are TGTGCCAGCAGTTTCGCCCTAAACTATGGCTACACCTTC.

The chain employs TRBV9 and TRBJ1-4, with D possibly being TRBD1 (5 bases). The germline V and J ends were trimmed by 4 bases and 4 bases, with 11 bases remaining between them. Per germline, CDR1 SGDLS and CDR2 YYNGEE. The CDR3 contains 14 residues. This CDR3 reads CASSRDSLNEKLFF. Written as DNA, the CDR3 is TGTGCCAGCAGCCGAGACAGTCTTAATGAAAAACTGTTTTTT. Full variable domain (rest looked up from reference TRBV9 and TRBJ1-4): DSGVTQTPKHLITATGQRVTLRCSPRSGDLSVYWYQQSLDQGLQFLIQYYNGEERAKGNILERFSAQQFPDLHSELNLSSLELGDSALYFCASSRDSLNEKLFFGSGTQLSVL.

This clone has just one count. The chain links TRBV6-5 to TRBJ1-1; D is perhaps TRBD1 (5 bases). Germline CDR1 and CDR2: MNHEY and SVGAGI. CDR3 length: 14 residues. Trimming stripped 2 bases from V and 0 bases from J, with 7 bases between. The CDR3 reads CASSYGGLNTEAFF. CDR3 coding DNA: TGTGCCAGCAGTTACGGGGGTTTGAACACTGAAGCTTTCTTT.

This chain uses TRBV19 with TRBJ2-7, with D maybe TRBD2 (5 bases). Trimming shortened V by 6 bases and J by 4 bases, and 16 bases separated the two germline ends. Germline values: CDR1 LNHDA, CDR2 SQIVND (reference sequence). This CDR3 has 14 residues. In DNA form, the CDR3 reads TGTGCCAGTAGCACCGCCGGGAACCGATACGAGCAGTACTTC. This gives the protein CASSTAGNRYEQYF.

The chain couples TRBV4-3 to TRBJ2-6, with 7 bases that match TRBD1. The CDR3 loop spans 17 amino acids. V dropped 0 bases and J dropped 0; count of bases not matched to a gene: 2. Germline lookup yields CDR1 LGHNA and CDR2 YSLEER. CDR3 coding DNA: TGCGCCAGCAGCCAAGACAGGGGGACCTCTGGGGCCAACGTCCTGACTTTC. Translated, it gives CASSQDRGTSGANVLTF.

The chain employs TRBV5-1 and TRBJ2-7; D gene ambiguous. Trimming cost V 1 base and J 0 bases, with 8 bases left between them. Germline assignment: CDR1 SGHRS and CDR2 YFSETQ. This CDR3 has 14 residues. In DNA, the CDR3 is TGCGCCAGCAGCTTGCAGGCGAGCTCCTACGAGCAGTACTTC. Its translation is CASSLQASSYEQYF.

The chain employs TRBV6-4 and TRBJ2-2, with D uncertain. The CDR3 has 13 amino acids. Per the germline V gene, CDR1 is MRHNA and CDR2 is SNTAGT. The V and J ends lost 5 bases and 5 bases respectively, with 9 bases between them. The CDR3 spells CASSPGRTGELFF. The CDR3 nucleotides read TGTGCCAGCAGTCCGGGCCGGACCGGGGAGCTGTTTTTT.